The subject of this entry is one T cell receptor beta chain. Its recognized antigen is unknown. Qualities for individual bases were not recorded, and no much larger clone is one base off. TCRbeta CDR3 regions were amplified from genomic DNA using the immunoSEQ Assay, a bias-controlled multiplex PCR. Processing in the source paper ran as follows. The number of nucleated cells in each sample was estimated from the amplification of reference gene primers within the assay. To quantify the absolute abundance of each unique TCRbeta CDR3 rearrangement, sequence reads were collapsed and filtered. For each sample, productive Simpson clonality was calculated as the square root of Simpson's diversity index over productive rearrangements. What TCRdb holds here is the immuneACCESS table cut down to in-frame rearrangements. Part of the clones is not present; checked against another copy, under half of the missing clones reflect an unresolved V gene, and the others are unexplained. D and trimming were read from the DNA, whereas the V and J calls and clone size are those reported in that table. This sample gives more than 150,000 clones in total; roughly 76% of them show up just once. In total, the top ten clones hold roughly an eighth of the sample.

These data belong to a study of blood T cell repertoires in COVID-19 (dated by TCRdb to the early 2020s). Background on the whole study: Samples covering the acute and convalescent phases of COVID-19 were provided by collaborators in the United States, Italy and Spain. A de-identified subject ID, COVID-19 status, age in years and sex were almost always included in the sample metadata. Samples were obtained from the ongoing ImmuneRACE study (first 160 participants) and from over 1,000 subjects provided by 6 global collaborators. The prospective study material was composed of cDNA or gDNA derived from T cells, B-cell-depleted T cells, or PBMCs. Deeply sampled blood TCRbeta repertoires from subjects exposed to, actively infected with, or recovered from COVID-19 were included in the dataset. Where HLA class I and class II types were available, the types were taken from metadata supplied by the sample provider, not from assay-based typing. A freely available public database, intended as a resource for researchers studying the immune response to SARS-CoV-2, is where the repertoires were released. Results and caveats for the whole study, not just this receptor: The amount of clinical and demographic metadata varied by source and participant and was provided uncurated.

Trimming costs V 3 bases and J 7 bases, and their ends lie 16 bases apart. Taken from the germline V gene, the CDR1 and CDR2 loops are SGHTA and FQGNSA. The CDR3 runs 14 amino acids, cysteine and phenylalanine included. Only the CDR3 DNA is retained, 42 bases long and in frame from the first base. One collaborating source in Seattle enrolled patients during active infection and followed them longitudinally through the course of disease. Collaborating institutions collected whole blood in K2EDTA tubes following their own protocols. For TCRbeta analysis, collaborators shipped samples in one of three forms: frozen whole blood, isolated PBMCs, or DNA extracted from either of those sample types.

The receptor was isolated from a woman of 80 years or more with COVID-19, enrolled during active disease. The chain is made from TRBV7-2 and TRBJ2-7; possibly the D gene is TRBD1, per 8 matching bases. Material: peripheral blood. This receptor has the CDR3 CASSFYRGGYEQYF. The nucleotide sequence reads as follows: TGTGCCAGCAGCTTTTACAGGGGGGGCTATGAGCAGTACTTC. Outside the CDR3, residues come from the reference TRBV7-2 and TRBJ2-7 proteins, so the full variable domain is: GAGVSQSPSNKVTEKGKDVELRCDPISGHTALYWYRQSLGQGLEFLIYFQGNSAPDKSGLPSDRFSAERTGGSVSTLTIQRTQQEDSAVYLCASSFYRGGYEQYFGPGTRLTVT.